The 29 T cell receptor beta chains presented below share a single source sample, sequenced in a study of esophageal squamous cell carcinoma under preoperative chemotherapy. Documented time point: after preoperative PTX-NDP chemotherapy. TCRdb ran MiXCR on the PCR reads and lists one entry per CDR3 protein. Of fewer than 20,000 distinct CDR3 sequences in the sample, 46% are singletons; the top ten hold 25% to 35%. The sample was acquired from a patient given preoperative chemotherapy. These receptors came from a human donor with esophageal squamous cell carcinoma. The donor label of this sample is uncertain.

The sample holds a few counts of this clonotype. V and J are TRBV7-9 and TRBJ2-1; D is unresolved. The CDR3 sequence is 14 residues long. V lost 3 bases to trimming and J lost 0 bases, with 6 bases between them. Germline lookup yields CDR1 SEHNR and CDR2 FQNEAQ (reference sequence). CDR3 region: CASSFVSSYNEQFF. The CDR3 DNA is TGTGCCAGCAGCTTCGTGAGCTCCTACAATGAGCAGTTCTTC.

As for this clonotype: The conserved closing phenylalanine or tryptophan is absent in this CDR3, likely reflecting a read error. The limits of the CDR3 on the DNA are not certain, so only TCRdb's listed CDR3 is given. V and J are TRBV7-8 and TRBJ2-5; the tabulated D call, TRBD1, remains unverified against the DNA. Both ends counted, the CDR3 spans 14 residues. From germline, CDR1 is SGHVS and CDR2 FQNEAQ. Here the CDR3 reads CASGWTPTKTSQLS.

This rearrangement joins TRBV15 to TRBJ2-5, with 7 bases that match TRBD2. The V gene end was trimmed by 0 bases and the J gene end by 4 bases; junction bases not matched to a gene: 5. The germline gives CDR1 LNHNV, CDR2 YYDKDF (reference sequence). This CDR3 region has 15 residues. CDR3 nucleotides: TGTGCCACCAGCAGAGATGGAACGGGAGGAGAGACCCAGTACTTC. Translated, it gives CATSRDGTGGETQYF.

By its share, this clonotype is medium-sized (0.01 to 0.1%). The V call is TRBV7-2, the J call TRBJ2-7; D not resolved. Germline CDR1 SGHTA, CDR2 FQGNSA. The length of the CDR3 is 11 residues. V shed 2 bases and J shed 7 bases, with 6 bases lying between them. The DNA for the CDR3 is TGTGCCAGCAGCTTAAGGCGGGAGCAGTACTTC. Translated, it gives CASSLRREQYF.

The CDR3 nucleotides are TGTGCCAGCAGCTCGCTCCATCTTAACTCAAACACCGGGGAGCTGTTTTTT. It yields the protein CASSSLHLNSNTGELFF. The rearrangement joins TRBV7-2 to TRBJ2-2; D not resolved. From germline, CDR1 is SGHTA and CDR2 FQGNSA. CDR3 length: 17 amino acids. V lost 4 bases and J 2 bases, leaving 17 bases between the germline ends.

The rearrangement uses TRBV6-1 and TRBJ2-2; D might be TRBD1 (6 bases). Germline CDR1 MNHNS, CDR2 SASEGT. V lost 9 bases to trimming and J lost 6 bases, with 26 bases between them. This CDR3 comprises 17 residues. The CDR3 here is CASIWGRGAGWAGELFF. CDR3 bases: TGTGCCAGTATCTGGGGCAGGGGCGCGGGTTGGGCCGGGGAGCTGTTTTTT.

The gene calls are TRBV7-9 and TRBJ1-6; no reliable D call. Trimming removed 5 bases from V and 3 bases from J, with 8 bases in between. The CDR3 contains 14 residues. Germline V gene lookup returns CDR1 SEHNR and CDR2 FQNEAQ (reference sequence). The CDR3 DNA reads TGTGCCAGCAGCCGGACTAGCTATAATTCACCCCTCCACTTT. It is translated as CASSRTSYNSPLHF.

V usage is TRBV7-2 and J usage is TRBJ2-4, with TRBD2 matching 7 bases. The J call is in doubt because the DNA end fits TRBJ2-5 better. The V gene's germline CDR1 is SGHTA and CDR2 FQGNSA. The CDR3 has 16 amino acids. The CDR3 DNA is TGTGCCAGCAGCCCAAATTTAGCGGGTGGGAGGGAGACCCAGTACTTC. Translation: CASSPNLAGGRETQYF.

The chain couples TRBV7-2 to TRBJ2-3; tentatively, D is TRBD2 (5 bases). CDR1 and CDR2 from the germline V gene are SGHTA and FQGNSA. Trimming removed 4 bases at V and 0 bases at J, with 14 bases between. The CDR3 totals 16 residues. The CDR3 loop is CASSSTSGSSTDTQYF. The CDR3 coding sequence is TGTGCCAGCAGCTCTACCTCGGGGAGTAGCACAGATACGCAGTATTTT. The whole variable domain, filled in from reference TRBV7-2 and TRBJ2-3, reads GAGVSQSPSNKVTEKGKDVELRCDPISGHTALYWYRQSLGQGLEFLIYFQGNSAPDKSGLPSDRFSAERTGGSVSTLTIQRTQQEDSAVYLCASSSTSGSSTDTQYFGPGTRLTVL.

V and J are TRBV20-1 and TRBJ1-2; TRBD1 aligns across 8 bases. The trim removed 3 bases at V and 6 bases at J, leaving 15 bases unmatched. CDR3 size: 16 residues. Germline CDR1 reads DFQATT; CDR2 reads SNEGSKA (reference sequence). The CDR3: CSARPPDREKEDGYTF. The CDR3, as DNA: TGCAGTGCTAGGCCGCCGGACAGGGAGAAGGAGGATGGCTACACCTTC.

The rearrangement joins TRBV28 to TRBJ2-2, with TRBD2 matching over 11 bases. J gave up 2 bases and V 3 bases, and 5 bases lay outside the gene matches. The CDR3 runs to 17 residues. CDR1 MDHEN and CDR2 SYDVKM come from the germline V gene. CDR3 bases: TGTGCCAGCAGTTTTCATAGCGGGAGGGATAACACCGGGGAGCTGTTTTTT. Its translation is CASSFHSGRDNTGELFF.

The rearrangement uses TRBV12-3 or TRBV12-4 and TRBJ2-3; TRBD2 matches at 8 bases. Unmatched junction bases numbered 6, after V lost 3 bases and J lost 7 bases. This CDR3 has 14 amino acids. CDR3 DNA: TGTGCCAGCAGTTTGAGTAGCGGGATGCATACGCAGTATTTT. Its protein product is CASSLSSGMHTQYF.

This clonotype was seen a handful of times. V usage is TRBV27 and J usage is TRBJ1-5; D not certain. CDR1 is MNHEY, CDR2 SMNVEV, per germline (reference sequence). V lost 6 bases and J 2 bases, leaving 8 bases between the germline ends. This CDR3 region has 13 residues. CDR3 nucleotides: TGTGCCAGCAGGGGATTTGGCAATCAGCCCCAGCATTTT. As protein: CASRGFGNQPQHF.

Concerning this clonotype itself: This sequence may be a read error, since a much larger clone differs from it by one base. This chain joins TRBV7-3 and TRBJ2-1; TRBD2 matches at 13 bases. The assigned J gene may be wrong: the sequence end matches TRBJ2-7 better. Germline loops: CDR1 SGHTA, CDR2 FQGTGA. The CDR3 runs 14 residues. The CDR3 sequence is CASSPGLAGVQQYF. CDR3 coding DNA: TGTGCCAGCAGCCCCGGACTAGCGGGAGTCCAGCAGTACTTC.

This clonotype was counted at least ten times. V is TRBV7-2 and J is TRBJ1-5, with D hard to call. CDR3 length: 14 amino acids. Trimming shortened V by 2 bases and J by 4 bases, and 9 bases separated the two germline ends. Germline CDR1 and CDR2: SGHTA and FQGNSA. The CDR3 DNA sequence: TGTGCCAGCAGCTTATCGGGCCCTAATCAGCCCCAGCATTTT. It yields the protein CASSLSGPNQPQHF. The whole variable domain, remainder taken from reference TRBV7-2 and TRBJ1-5, is GAGVSQSPSNKVTEKGKDVELRCDPISGHTALYWYRQSLGQGLEFLIYFQGNSAPDKSGLPSDRFSAERTGGSVSTLTIQRTQQEDSAVYLCASSLSGPNQPQHFGDGTRLSIL.

This clonotype was counted ten times or more. The genes are TRBV7-2 and TRBJ2-5; D tentatively reads TRBD1 or TRBD2 (5 bases each). The germline V gene has CDR1 SGHTA and CDR2 FQGNSA. The CDR3 is made up of 14 amino acids. The V gene lost 1 base and the J gene lost 6 bases, with 12 bases spanning the gap. The CDR3 here is CASSLGGDSKTQYF. The CDR3 DNA sequence: TGTGCCAGCAGCTTAGGAGGGGATTCGAAGACCCAGTACTTC. Filled out from reference TRBV7-2 and TRBJ2-5, the complete variable domain reads GAGVSQSPSNKVTEKGKDVELRCDPISGHTALYWYRQSLGQGLEFLIYFQGNSAPDKSGLPSDRFSAERTGGSVSTLTIQRTQQEDSAVYLCASSLGGDSKTQYFGPGTRLLVL.

The chain employs TRBV7-2 and TRBJ2-3; 9 positions agree with TRBD2. Germline loops: CDR1 SGHTA, CDR2 FQGNSA. Trimming cost V 5 bases and J 5 bases; bases outside gene matches: 8. This CDR3 is built from 15 residues. The CDR3: CASSPSGGGGDTQYF. The CDR3, as DNA: TGTGCCAGCAGCCCCTCGGGCGGGGGGGGAGATACGCAGTATTTT.

This clonotype was counted ten times or more. This sequence joins TRBV27 and TRBJ2-5, with D possibly being TRBD1 (5 bases). Germline loops: CDR1 MNHEY, CDR2 SMNVEV (reference sequence). Trimming cost V 6 bases and J 1 base, with 18 bases left between them. This CDR3 spans 16 amino acids. The CDR3 bases are TGTGCCAGCAGCCAAACAGACAGTTGGGGCCAAGAGACCCAGTACTTC. This gives the protein CASSQTDSWGQETQYF.

This chain uses TRBV20-1 with TRBJ2-5; 8 bases fit TRBD1. This CDR3 contains 14 residues. The germline gives CDR1 DFQATT, CDR2 SNEGSKA (reference sequence). Trimming took 6 bases from V and 1 from J; bases not matched to a gene: 7. CDR3 DNA: TGCAGTGCACGGGACAGGCGACTCCAAGAGACCCAGTACTTC. Translation: CSARDRRLQETQYF.

This clonotype was recorded a few times. The chain combines TRBV4-1 with TRBJ2-7, with unresolved D. Germline-derived CDR1 and CDR2 are MGHRA and YSYEKL. The CDR3 is 15 amino acids. Trimming left V 3 bases short and J 0 bases short, with 12 bases between. CDR3 coding DNA: TGCGCCAGCAGCCACCGAAGACTGAGCTCCTACGAGCAGTACTTC. Protein: CASSHRRLSSYEQYF.

The sample holds many counts of this clonotype. The rearrangement links TRBV12-5 to TRBJ2-1, with 13 bases fitting TRBD2. The CDR3 contains 15 residues. The V gene end was trimmed by 6 bases and the J gene end by 7 bases; junction bases not matched to a gene: 6. Looked up from germline, CDR1 is LGHNT and CDR2 is FRNRAP. DNA for the CDR3: TGTGCTAGTGGGAGGACTAGCGGGAGTATGAATGAGCAGTTCTTC. It encodes CASGRTSGSMNEQFF.

This clonotype occurred many times. The V and J genes are TRBV7-2 and TRBJ2-2, with unresolved D. In germline, CDR1 is SGHTA, CDR2 FQGNSA. This CDR3 region has 14 residues. Trimming pared 2 bases from V and 4 bases from J, leaving 8 bases between. DNA of the CDR3: TGTGCCAGCAGCTTACTCAGGAGCACCGGGGAGCTGTTTTTT. It codes for CASSLLRSTGELFF.

This clonotype was counted many times. V and J are TRBV7-8 and TRBJ2-5, with 10 positions matching TRBD2. CDR3 length: 14 amino acids. Trimming took 1 base from V and 9 from J; bases not matched to a gene: 5. The germline V gene has CDR1 SGHVS and CDR2 FQNEAQ. For the CDR3, the DNA is TGTGCCAGCAGCTTAGTGGCTAGCGGGGGACCCCAGTACTTC. Protein: CASSLVASGGPQYF.

This clonotype has a handful of counts. The chain couples TRBV7-8 to TRBJ2-1; TRBD1 matches at 8 bases. TRBJ2-5 matches the DNA end more closely, so the J call is doubtful. CDR1 is SGHVS, CDR2 FQNEAQ, per germline. This CDR3 comprises 13 residues. The CDR3 is CASSPDRAETQYF. DNA of the CDR3: TGTGCCAGCAGCCCGGACAGGGCAGAGACCCAGTACTTC.

This clonotype was observed at least ten times. A much larger clone is a single base away; this may be a read error. The CDR3 nucleotides read TGTGCCAGCAGCATTGGGACTAGCGGATACAATGAGCAGTACTTC. This gives the protein CASSIGTSGYNEQYF. The J gene is TRBJ2-5, the V gene TRBV7-9, with 11 bases lining up with TRBD2. The CDR3 totals 15 residues. CDR1 and CDR2 from the germline V gene are SEHNR and FQNEAQ (reference sequence). V trimming: 5 bases; J trimming: 11 bases; junction bases outside the gene matches: 13.

This sequence joins TRBV7-2 and TRBJ2-1, with 7 bases lining up with TRBD2. The J call could be wrong; TRBJ2-5 is a better fit for the DNA end. Germline V lookup: CDR1 SGHTA, CDR2 FQGNSA. The CDR3 covers 16 residues. The CDR3 reads CASSRSGGWPQETQYF. CDR3 bases: TGTGCCAGCAGCCGCTCGGGGGGTTGGCCGCAAGAGACCCAGTACTTC.

A few counts support this clonotype. The chain employs TRBV11-2 and TRBJ2-5, with D tentatively TRBD1 (5 bases). CDR1 and CDR2 (germline): SGHAT, FQNNGV. This CDR3 is 17 amino acids long. Trimming left V 1 base short and J 5 bases short, with 20 bases between. CDR3 amino acids: CASSLGPDTLGGETQYF. The CDR3 DNA reads as TGTGCCAGCAGCTTAGGCCCGGACACCCTCGGTGGGGAGACCCAGTACTTC.

This clonotype was recorded at least ten times. The chain links TRBV7-2 to TRBJ2-5, with 12 nucleotides matching TRBD2. The V gene's germline CDR1 is SGHTA and CDR2 FQGNSA. With 4 bases clipped from V and 0 bases from J, the junction kept 6 bases outside the gene matches. CDR3 length equals 17 residues. The CDR3 sequence is CASSSELAGGYQETQYF. Written as DNA, the CDR3 is TGTGCCAGCAGCTCAGAACTAGCGGGGGGATACCAAGAGACCCAGTACTTC.

On this clonotype itself: Possible read error: a much larger clone is one base away. The chain recombines TRBV12-3 or TRBV12-4 with TRBJ2-3; D not resolved. The DNA matches TRBJ2-1 better at its end, which makes the J call doubtful. The CDR3 consists of 12 residues. CDR3 coding DNA: TGTGCCAACAGTCCGCGAGGCTCTGAGCAGTTCTTC. Protein: CANSPRGSEQFF.